In this sample, the clone carrying this T cell receptor (beta chain) turned up a few times. Alongside a J-beta primer mix, a sample-barcoded 5' primer served in a second PCR lasting about 7 to 11 cycles. TCRdb recomputed calls from the 5' RACE reads with MiXCR, one row per CDR3 protein. The sample lists over 950,000 distinct CDR3 sequences, under 40% occurring once. This entry is derived from a study of blood T cells in healthy people across ages. The CDR3 runs 14 residues. CDR1 is SGHTA, CDR2 FQGNSA, per germline. V lost 3 bases, J lost 5 bases, and 4 bases stayed unmatched. The chain has TRBV7-2 and TRBJ1-2; 9 bases map to TRBD1. What was sequenced was blood. The clonotype comes from a man in his late teens or twenties in good health. CDR3 in DNA: TGTGCCAGCAGCTTGGGACAGGGTAAATATGGCTACACCTTC. This translates into CASSLGQGKYGYTF. The full variable domain, completed using reference TRBV7-2 and TRBJ1-2, is GAGVSQSPSNKVTEKGKDVELRCDPISGHTALYWYRQSLGQGLEFLIYFQGNSAPDKSGLPSDRFSAERTGGSVSTLTIQRTQQEDSAVYLCASSLGQGKYGYTFGSGTRLTVV.